The 4 T cell receptor beta chains given below trace back to one sample, sequenced in a study of Ad26.COV2.S vaccination and SARS-CoV-2 variants. Treatment of the sample: about 20 received Ad26.COV2.S at low or high dose, single or two shots; about 5 received placebo; per-sample allocation not given. Day 63 after the first injection of vaccine or placebo was the sampling time. The protocol was immunoSEQ multiplex PCR, while the TCRdb copy is restricted to in-frame clones and leaves out a portion. This table holds around 400,000 clones, 80% to 95% found once. Source: peripheral blood, taken in a trial of Ad26.COV2.S vaccine versus placebo. These receptor sequences come from a person between 18 and 65 years old who received the Ad26.COV2.S COVID-19 vaccine or a placebo.

V is TRBV4-3 and J is TRBJ1-4; tentatively, D is TRBD1 (6 bases). Germline loops: CDR1 LGHNA, CDR2 YSLEER. Trimming took 0 bases from V and 2 from J, leaving 10 bases between them. CDR3 length equals 16 residues. The CDR3 DNA is TGCGCCAGCAGCCAAGATTGGGGGCCCACTAATGAAAAACTGTTTTTT. Protein product: CASSQDWGPTNEKLFF.

V and J are TRBV2 and TRBJ2-3; 11 bases align to TRBD2. V was pared by 11 bases and J by 3 bases, with 7 bases of the junction left unmatched. The CDR3 runs 14 residues. The germline gives CDR1 SNHLY, CDR2 FYNNEI. CDR3 DNA: TGTGCCGGAAATTTAGCGGGAGGGACAGATACGCAGTATTTT. Translation: CAGNLAGGTDTQYF.

The chain couples TRBV6-2 or TRBV6-3 to TRBJ2-7, with 8 nucleotides matching TRBD1. Trimming at V came to 5 bases and at J to 11 bases, leaving 5 bases not matched to a gene. CDR3 length equals 11 residues. Germline V lookup: CDR1 MNHEY, CDR2 SVGEGT. CDR3 in amino acids: CASSQLDREYF. CDR3 nucleotide sequence: TGTGCCAGCAGTCAATTGGACAGGGAGTACTTC.

The V gene is TRBV6-5, the J gene TRBJ1-1; D remains unclear. V was clipped by 4 bases and J by 0 bases, with 9 bases between them. In germline, CDR1 is MNHEY, CDR2 SVGAGI. This CDR3 region has 14 residues. CDR3 sequence (DNA): TGTGCCAGCAGTTTAGCGTTAATGAACACTGAAGCTTTCTTT. Residues: CASSLALMNTEAFF.